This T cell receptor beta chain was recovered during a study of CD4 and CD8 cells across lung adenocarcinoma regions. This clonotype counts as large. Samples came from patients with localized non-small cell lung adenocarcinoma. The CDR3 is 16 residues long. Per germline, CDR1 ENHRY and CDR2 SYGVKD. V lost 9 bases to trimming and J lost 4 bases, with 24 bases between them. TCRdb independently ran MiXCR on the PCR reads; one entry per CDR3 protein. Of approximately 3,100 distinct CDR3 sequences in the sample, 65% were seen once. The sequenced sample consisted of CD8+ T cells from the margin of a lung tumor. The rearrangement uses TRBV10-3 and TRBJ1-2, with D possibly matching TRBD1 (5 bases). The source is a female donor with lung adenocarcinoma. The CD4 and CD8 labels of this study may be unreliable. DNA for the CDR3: TGTGCCATAGGGTTGGCAGGAGATAGTAGGGGCTATGGCTACACCTTC. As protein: CAIGLAGDSRGYGYTF.